Listed below are T cell receptor beta chains from one sample, sequenced in a study of blood T cell repertoires in COVID-19. Only in-frame clones appear in the TCRdb table, and some are missing; sequencing was by immunoSEQ multiplex PCR. The sample includes over 40,000 clones, 70% to 85% seen only once; the top ten take 2.6%. Material for sequencing was peripheral blood. These receptors were taken from a woman in her sixties with acute or convalescent COVID-19. Each CDR3 is given with its conserved first and last residue. The order of the fields is V gene, CDR3 length, J gene, CDR3 protein.

v_gene: TRBV28; len: 15; j_gene: TRBJ2-7; CDR3aa: CASSLFGGFSYEQYF
v_gene: TRBV6-5; len: 13; j_gene: TRBJ1-3; CDR3aa: CASSWSSGNTIYF
v_gene: TRBV20-1; len: 11; j_gene: TRBJ2-7; CDR3aa: CSAHRGYEQYF
v_gene: TRBV5-1; len: 17; j_gene: TRBJ2-7; CDR3aa: CASSLGDMAQGSREQYF
v_gene: TRBV5-6; len: 14; j_gene: TRBJ1-4; CDR3aa: CASSLRGYVEKLFF
v_gene: TRBV9; len: 15; j_gene: TRBJ1-2; CDR3aa: CASSVDEGALLGYTF
v_gene: TRBV7-9; len: 12; j_gene: TRBJ1-1; CDR3aa: CASSLAQTEAFF
v_gene: TRBV2; len: 14; j_gene: TRBJ2-5; CDR3aa: CASSRYRDQETQYF
v_gene: TRBV19; len: 13; j_gene: TRBJ1-5; CDR3aa: CATQDRRNQPQHF
v_gene: TRBV30; len: 12; j_gene: TRBJ2-3; CDR3aa: CAWNRGTDTQYF
v_gene: TRBV6-5; len: 14; j_gene: TRBJ1-3; CDR3aa: CASSRQYSGNTIYF
v_gene: TRBV6-7; len: 13; j_gene: TRBJ2-7; CDR3aa: CASSYPRLYEQYF
v_gene: TRBV18; len: 14; j_gene: TRBJ1-5; CDR3aa: CASSPSGFGQPQHF
v_gene: TRBV4-1; len: 15; j_gene: TRBJ2-7; CDR3aa: CASGGLADLSYEQYF
v_gene: TRBV4-2; len: 15; j_gene: TRBJ2-7; CDR3aa: CASSQGLAEAYEQYF
v_gene: TRBV5-8; len: 14; j_gene: TRBJ2-5; CDR3aa: CASSAGTDQETQYF
v_gene: TRBV7-9; len: 15; j_gene: TRBJ2-3; CDR3aa: CASSLAAGGTDTQYF
v_gene: TRBV6-2/TRBV6-3; len: 21; j_gene: TRBJ1-6; CDR3aa: CASSGRPPGQGDGRLNSPLHF